These T cell receptor beta chains were read from a single sample in a study of cytomegalovirus exposure and HLA in healthy donors. The repertoire was sequenced with immunoSEQ multiplex PCR; TCRdb's copy has only in-frame clones and lacks some. Of 150,000 to 200,000 clones listed, 80% to 90% were seen once; the top ten hold approximately 5%. Sequencing was performed on PBMCs. All receptors come from a young woman in good health and CMV-seropositive. Both conserved end residues are part of each CDR3.

TRBV9,17,TRBJ2-3,CASSVVSGGTSTDTQYF
TRBV11-2,18,TRBJ2-2,CASSYNPGWGQNTGELFF
TRBV30,11,TRBJ1-2,CAWEQGGGYTF
TRBV7-9,11,TRBJ1-1,CASSLDRGGFF
TRBV28,15,TRBJ2-7,CASSHQQAISYEQYF
TRBV4-1,16,TRBJ2-5,CASSHMGLAGWETQYF
TRBV15,16,TRBJ1-2,CATSRGGDRGNYGYTF
TRBV30,20,TRBJ1-3,CAWRGGGQGEKMFSGNTIYF
TRBV6-5,15,TRBJ1-2,CASSYSMTGGVGYTF
TRBV12-5,13,TRBJ2-7,CASGSGTASEQYF
TRBV7-8,15,TRBJ2-3,CASSLYRGSTDTQYF
TRBV11-3,19,TRBJ2-3,CASSLTSRGFPSSTDTQYF
TRBV18,16,TRBJ1-2,CASSPMMVVQFPGYTF
TRBV30,14,TRBJ1-5,CAWSYGVDGQPQHF
TRBV7-8,17,TRBJ1-1,CASSLARRGHMNTEAFF
TRBV7-9,13,TRBJ2-1,CASSLDRGDEQFF
TRBV4-2,17,TRBJ1-2,CASSQVITGSLDYGYTF
TRBV20-1,11,TRBJ1-1,CSARVEVEAFF
TRBV9,15,TRBJ2-1,CASSARFNSYNEQFF
TRBV6-1,13,TRBJ1-2,CALGGKEAYGYTF
TRBV4-2,17,TRBJ2-1,CASSPALAMDSYNEQFF
TRBV7-9,16,TRBJ1-5,CASSLGWDSLNQPQHF
TRBV5-1,15,TRBJ2-7,CASSLQSGYTYEQYF
TRBV15,16,TRBJ1-2,CATSRAQPGLWGGYTF
TRBV4-3,13,TRBJ2-7,CASSLGRAYEQYF
TRBV7-2,14,TRBJ1-2,CASSPSGLGAGYTF
TRBV9,13,TRBJ2-3,CASSAYSTDTQYF
TRBV5-6,16,TRBJ2-5,CASSFLAGGQWETQYF
TRBV30,12,TRBJ2-7,CAWTPVEYEQYF
TRBV4-1,18,TRBJ2-1,CASSQATSGGSLYNEQFF
TRBV5-6,14,TRBJ1-2,CASSLAQGARGYTF
TRBV7-8,17,TRBJ1-1,CASSPGQGGIPLVRAFF
TRBV10-3,17,TRBJ2-7,CAISEEGGGGGAYEQYF
TRBV6-1,13,TRBJ1-5,CASMGGSNQPQHF
TRBV14,15,TRBJ1-2,CASSQAARGGYGYTF
TRBV6-1,14,TRBJ1-5,CASRGQHSNQPQHF
TRBV5-1,15,TRBJ2-1,CASSRGVSSYNEQFF
TRBV19,14,TRBJ1-1,CASRNVGVNTEAFF
TRBV28,15,TRBJ1-1,CASSRSGEQNTEAFF
TRBV7-8,12,.,CASSLGSPEQYF
TRBV28,16,TRBJ2-5,CASSLGLVRGQETQYF
TRBV6-1,15,TRBJ1-6,CASSHSQAQGSPLHF
TRBV19,13,TRBJ2-3,CATSLLSTDTQYF
TRBV6-1,12,TRBJ1-1,CASIDAGTEAFF
TRBV15,17,TRBJ1-3,CATSSGRLRDRGNTIYF
TRBV6-1,14,TRBJ1-2,CASSETATRGGYTF
TRBV27,11,.,CASSSRGEQYF
TRBV6-5,15,TRBJ2-1,CASRLSSGGRNEQFF
TRBV27,11,TRBJ2-3,CASSSGYTQYF
TRBV7-8,16,TRBJ1-4,CASSLARDRANEKLFF
TRBV7-9,14,TRBJ2-5,CASSQGQRLETQYF